A selection of T cell receptor beta chains follows, all from one sample in a study of CD8+CD57+ T cells in acquired aplastic anemia. TCRdb reanalysed the reads using MiXCR and keeps one entry per CDR3 protein. The sample yields 150,000 to 200,000 distinct CDR3 sequences, roughly half seen once. The sequenced sample consisted of sorted CD4+, CD8+, or CD8+CD57+ T cells (not recorded which) from PBMCs. The origin of the receptors is a human donor in good health. Both conserved end residues are part of each CDR3. The D gene is left open where the match is weak. Some rows mark clone size as missing; the rest say once, few, many or name a class of expanded clone.

. many TRBJ2-3 TRBV6-1 CASSGVRGGGTDTQYF TGTGCCAGCAGTGGAGTGCGGGGAGGAGGCACAGATACGCAGTATTTT
. . TRBJ2-2 TRBV7-8 CASSLAGVDHGELFF TGTGCCAGCAGCTTAGCCGGTGTCGATCACGGGGAGCTGTTTTTT
. . TRBJ1-5 TRBV2 CASRAGTSNQPQHF TGTGCCAGCAGAGCCGGGACAAGCAATCAGCCCCAGCATTTT
TRBD1 . TRBJ2-7 TRBV5-1 CASSLEGARAYEQYF TGCGCCAGCAGCTTGGAGGGGGCGCGGGCGTACGAGCAGTACTTC
. many TRBJ2-7 TRBV4-3 CASSQGLGYEQYF TGCGCCAGCAGCCAAGGGCTAGGCTACGAGCAGTACTTC
TRBD2 . TRBJ2-7 TRBV11-2 CASSPKVREGLSYEQYF TGTGCCAGCAGCCCTAAGGTGCGGGAGGGCCTCTCCTACGAGCAGTACTTC
. many TRBJ1-6 TRBV12-3/TRBV12-4 CASKSRPVGNSPLHF TGTGCCAGCAAATCCCGACCGGTAGGGAATTCACCCCTCCACTTT
. few TRBJ2-2 TRBV7-3 CASSLGQRTSNGGELFF TGTGCCAGCAGCTTGGGACAGCGGACTAGCAACGGCGGGGAGCTGTTTTTT
. . TRBJ2-2 TRBV2 CASSDEALPGELFF TGTGCCAGCAGTGATGAGGCCCTTCCCGGGGAGCTGTTTTTT
TRBD1 . TRBJ2-7 TRBV29-1 CSVGTGIYEQYF TGCAGCGTTGGGACAGGGATCTACGAGCAGTACTTC